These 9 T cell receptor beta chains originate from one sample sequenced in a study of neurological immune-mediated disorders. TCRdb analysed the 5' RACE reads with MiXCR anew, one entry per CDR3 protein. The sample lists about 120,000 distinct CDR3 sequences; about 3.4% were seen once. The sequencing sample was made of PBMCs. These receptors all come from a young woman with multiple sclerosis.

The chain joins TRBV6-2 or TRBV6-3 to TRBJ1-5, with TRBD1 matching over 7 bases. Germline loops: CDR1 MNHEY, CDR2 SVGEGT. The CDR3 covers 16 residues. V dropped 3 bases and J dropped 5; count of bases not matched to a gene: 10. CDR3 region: CASSYLLDRDDQPQHF. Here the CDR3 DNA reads TGTGCCAGCAGTTATTTACTCGACAGGGACGATCAGCCCCAGCATTTT.

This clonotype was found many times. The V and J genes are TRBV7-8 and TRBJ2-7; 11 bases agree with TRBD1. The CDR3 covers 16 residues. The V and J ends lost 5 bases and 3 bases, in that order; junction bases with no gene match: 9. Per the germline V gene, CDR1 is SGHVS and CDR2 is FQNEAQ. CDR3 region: CASSPRTGTGGYEQYF. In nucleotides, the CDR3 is TGTGCCAGCAGCCCAAGAACCGGGACAGGGGGCTACGAGCAGTACTTC. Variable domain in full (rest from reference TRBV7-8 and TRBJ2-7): GAGVSQSPRYKVAKRGQDVALRCDPISGHVSLFWYQQALGQGPEFLTYFQNEAQLDKSGLPSDRFFAERPEGSVSTLKIQRTQQEDSAVYLCASSPRTGTGGYEQYFGPGTRLTVT.

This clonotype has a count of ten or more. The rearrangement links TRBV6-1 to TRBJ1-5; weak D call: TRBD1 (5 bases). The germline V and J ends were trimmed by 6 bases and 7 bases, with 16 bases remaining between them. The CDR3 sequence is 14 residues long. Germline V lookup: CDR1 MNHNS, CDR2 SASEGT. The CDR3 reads CASRRYGWGQPQHF. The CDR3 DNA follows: TGTGCCAGCAGAAGGTATGGGTGGGGGCAGCCCCAGCATTTT.

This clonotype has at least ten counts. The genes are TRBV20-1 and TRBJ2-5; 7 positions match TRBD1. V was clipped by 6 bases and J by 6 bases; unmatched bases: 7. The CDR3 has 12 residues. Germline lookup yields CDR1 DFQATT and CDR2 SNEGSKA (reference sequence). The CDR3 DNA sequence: TGCAGTGCCTTAGACAGGGCGAAGACCCAGTACTTC. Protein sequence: CSALDRAKTQYF.

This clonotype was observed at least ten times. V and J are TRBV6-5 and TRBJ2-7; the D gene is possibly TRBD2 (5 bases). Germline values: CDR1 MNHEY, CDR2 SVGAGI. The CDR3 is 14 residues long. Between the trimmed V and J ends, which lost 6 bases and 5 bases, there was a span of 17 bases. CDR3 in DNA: TGTGCCAGCAGCCCGGGATCTAAGTGGAACGAGCAGTACTTC. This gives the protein CASSPGSKWNEQYF.

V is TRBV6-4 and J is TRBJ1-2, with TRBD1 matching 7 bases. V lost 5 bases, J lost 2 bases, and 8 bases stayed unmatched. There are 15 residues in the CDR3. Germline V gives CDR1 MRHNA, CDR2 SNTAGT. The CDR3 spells CASSPAGGQNYGYTF. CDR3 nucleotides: TGTGCCAGCAGTCCAGCGGGGGGACAGAACTATGGCTACACCTTC.

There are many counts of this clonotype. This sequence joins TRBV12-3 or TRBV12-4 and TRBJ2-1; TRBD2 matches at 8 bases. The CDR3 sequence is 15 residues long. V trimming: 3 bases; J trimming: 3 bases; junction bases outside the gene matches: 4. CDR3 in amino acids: CASSLASGGYNEQFF. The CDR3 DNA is TGTGCCAGCAGTTTGGCCAGCGGGGGCTACAATGAGCAGTTCTTC.

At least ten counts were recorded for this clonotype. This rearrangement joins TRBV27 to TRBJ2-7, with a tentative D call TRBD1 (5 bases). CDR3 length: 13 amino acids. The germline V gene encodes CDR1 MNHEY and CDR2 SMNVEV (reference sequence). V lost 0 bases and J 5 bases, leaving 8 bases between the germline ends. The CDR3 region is CASSLSSGHEQYF. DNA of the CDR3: TGTGCCAGCAGTTTATCATCAGGGCACGAGCAGTACTTC.

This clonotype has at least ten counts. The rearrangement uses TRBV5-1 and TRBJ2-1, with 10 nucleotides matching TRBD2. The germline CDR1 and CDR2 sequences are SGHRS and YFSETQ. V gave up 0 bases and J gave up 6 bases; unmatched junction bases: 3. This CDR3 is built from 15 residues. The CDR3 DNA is TGCGCCAGCAGCTTGGCACTAGCGGGAACCAATGAGCAGTTCTTC. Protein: CASSLALAGTNEQFF.